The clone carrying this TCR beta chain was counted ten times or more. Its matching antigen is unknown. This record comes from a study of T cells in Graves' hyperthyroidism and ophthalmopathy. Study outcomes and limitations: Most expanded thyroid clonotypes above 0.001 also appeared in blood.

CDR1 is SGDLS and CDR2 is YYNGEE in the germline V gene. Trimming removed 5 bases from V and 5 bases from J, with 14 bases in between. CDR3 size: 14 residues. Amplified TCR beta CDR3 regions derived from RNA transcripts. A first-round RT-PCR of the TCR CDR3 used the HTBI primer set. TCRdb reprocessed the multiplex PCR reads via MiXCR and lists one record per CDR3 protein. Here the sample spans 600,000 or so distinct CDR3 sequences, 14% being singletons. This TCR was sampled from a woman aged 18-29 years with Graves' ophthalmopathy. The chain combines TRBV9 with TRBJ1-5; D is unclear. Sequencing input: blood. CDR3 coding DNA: TGTGCCAGCAGTGTGGCAGGAGGAGATCAGCCCCAGCATTTT. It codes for CASSVAGGDQPQHF.